Listed below are T cell receptor beta chains from one sample, sequenced in a study of patients and donors after allogeneic stem cell transplantation. Using its own MiXCR run on the RT-PCR reads, TCRdb lists one record per CDR3 protein. The sample has 900,000 to 1,000,000 distinct CDR3 sequences; approximately 19% are singletons. Sequencing used blood, either unsorted or a sorted T cell fraction (not recorded which). The receptors derive from a human donor who was either an allogeneic HSCT recipient or a stem cell or donor lymphocyte infusion donor (not recorded which). It is not recorded whose cells these are; they may come from a transplant donor. The CDR3 runs from the conserved cysteine through the conserved F or W. Fields, in order: D gene, V gene, J gene, clone size, CDR3 DNA, CDR3 protein. D genes are given only for firm matches. Clone size, where shown, is once, few, many, or a class for clones that have expanded.

D: .; V: TRBV7-8; J: TRBJ2-3; size: .; DNA: TGTGCCAGCAGTCCCTCGGCGACCACAGATACGCAGTATTTT; CDR3: CASSPSATTDTQYF
D: TRBD2; V: TRBV7-9; J: TRBJ2-5; size: many; DNA: TGTGCCAGCAGCTTAGCCGGGAGGGGAGAGACCCAGTACTTC; CDR3: CASSLAGRGETQYF
D: TRBD2; V: TRBV3-1; J: TRBJ2-1; size: .; DNA: TGTGCCAGCAGCCAAGGGCTAGCGGGAAATCGTGGTGAGCAGTTCTTC; CDR3: CASSQGLAGNRGEQFF
D: TRBD2; V: TRBV24-1; J: TRBJ2-1; size: .; DNA: TGTGCCACCAGTGATTATGCAGCGCTAAATAGCGGGAGCTTGGATGAGCAGTTCTTC; CDR3: CATSDYAALNSGSLDEQFF
D: .; V: TRBV5-5; J: TRBJ2-7; size: few; DNA: TGTGCCAGCAGCTTGGCGGCTCAGCCCTACGAGCAGTACTTC; CDR3: CASSLAAQPYEQYF
D: TRBD1; V: TRBV30; J: TRBJ1-1; size: .; DNA: TGTGCCTGGAGTCAGGGGGGCAGTACTGAAGCTTTCTTT; CDR3: CAWSQGGSTEAFF
D: .; V: TRBV5-6; J: TRBJ2-2; size: few; DNA: TGTGCCAGCAGCTTAGTCACAGAGAGGAACACCGGGGAGCTGTTTTTT; CDR3: CASSLVTERNTGELFF
D: .; V: TRBV6-5; J: TRBJ1-2; size: .; DNA: TGTGCCAGCAGTTCCCGAACCCGAGGAGGCTACACCTTC; CDR3: CASSSRTRGGYTF
D: TRBD1; V: TRBV5-6; J: TRBJ2-7; size: .; DNA: TGTGCCAGCAGCTTGTTGGTTGGGACAGGGAGATACGAGCAGTACTTC; CDR3: CASSLLVGTGRYEQYF
D: .; V: TRBV7-8; J: TRBJ2-5; size: .; DNA: TGTGCCAGCAGCTCCGGTTTAGGGGGGGAGTGGGAGACCCAGTACTTC; CDR3: CASSSGLGGEWETQYF
D: .; V: TRBV5-1; J: TRBJ2-7; size: few; DNA: TGCGCCAGCAGCGGTGGGGACTCGGGATACGAGCAGTACTTC; CDR3: CASSGGDSGYEQYF
D: TRBD1; V: TRBV28; J: TRBJ2-1; size: few; DNA: TGTGCCAGCAGTTCCCCCAGGGACAGGGGGTTGGATGAGCAGTTCTTC; CDR3: CASSSPRDRGLDEQFF
D: .; V: TRBV6-2/TRBV6-3; J: TRBJ2-7; size: .; DNA: TGTGCCAGCAGTAGGGGTCTTCGCTCCTACGAGCAGTACTTC; CDR3: CASSRGLRSYEQYF
D: TRBD2; V: TRBV12-3/TRBV12-4; J: TRBJ2-1; size: .; DNA: TGTGCCAGCACCCGCTGGCGGGGGGTTAACAATGAGCAGTTCTTC; CDR3: CASTRWRGVNNEQFF
D: .; V: TRBV30; J: TRBJ1-2; size: .; DNA: TGTGCCTGGGGGGGACCGCGACACACCTTC; CDR3: CAWGGPRHTF
D: .; V: TRBV20-1; J: TRBJ2-7; size: .; DNA: TGCAGTGCTAAAAACTATAGGGGCCTCGAGCAGTACTTC; CDR3: CSAKNYRGLEQYF
D: .; V: TRBV4-3; J: TRBJ2-3; size: .; DNA: TGCGCCAGCAGCCCCGAAAGCGGCGTAACAGATACGCAGTATTTT; CDR3: CASSPESGVTDTQYF
D: TRBD1; V: TRBV18; J: TRBJ2-2; size: few; DNA: TGTGCCAGCTCACCAGGGGGACAGTATAACACCGGGGAGCTGTTTTTT; CDR3: CASSPGGQYNTGELFF
D: .; V: TRBV6-5; J: TRBJ2-7; size: few; DNA: TGTGCCAGCAGTTACTCCAGCGGTCCCTACGAGCAGTACTTC; CDR3: CASSYSSGPYEQYF
D: .; V: TRBV7-9; J: TRBJ1-4; size: .; DNA: TGTGCCAGCAGCTTAGGGAGAGCGTCGGGTGAAAAACTGTTTTTT; CDR3: CASSLGRASGEKLFF
D: TRBD2; V: TRBV9; J: TRBJ2-3; size: .; DNA: TGTGCCAGCAGCCCAGCACTAGCGGGAGGCGTTTCTAGCACAGATACGCAGTATTTT; CDR3: CASSPALAGGVSSTDTQYF
D: .; V: TRBV12-5; J: TRBJ2-5; size: few; DNA: TGTGCTAGTGGTTTCCGAGGAACAGGGCAAGAGACCCAGTACTTC; CDR3: CASGFRGTGQETQYF
D: TRBD1; V: TRBV6-5; J: TRBJ2-5; size: .; DNA: TGTGCCAGCAGTTACGGAGCAGGGGGCTTCGGGGAGACCCAGTACTTC; CDR3: CASSYGAGGFGETQYF
D: TRBD1; V: TRBV12-3/TRBV12-4; J: TRBJ1-6; size: .; DNA: TGTGCCAGCAGCGTCCGGGACAGGGGACCAAGCTCCTATAATTCACCCCTCCACTTT; CDR3: CASSVRDRGPSSYNSPLHF
D: .; V: TRBV4-2; J: TRBJ2-7; size: few; DNA: TGTGCCAGCAGCCAAGTACAGGCCTCCTACGAGCAGTACTTC; CDR3: CASSQVQASYEQYF
D: TRBD2; V: TRBV29-1; J: TRBJ2-7; size: .; DNA: TGCAGCGTTGGTGGGACTATCAACGAGCAGTACTTC; CDR3: CSVGGTINEQYF
D: .; V: TRBV7-3; J: TRBJ1-1; size: .; DNA: TGTGCCAGCGGACATAAGAACACTGAAGCTTTCTTT; CDR3: CASGHKNTEAFF
D: TRBD1; V: TRBV4-3; J: TRBJ1-2; size: .; DNA: TGCGCCAGCAGCCATTCTGACAGGGTGCCCCTCTATTATGGCTACACCTTC; CDR3: CASSHSDRVPLYYGYTF
D: TRBD1; V: TRBV9; J: TRBJ2-1; size: .; DNA: TGTGCCAGCAGCGTGACAGGGGGGGACTCAAATGAGCAGTTCTTC; CDR3: CASSVTGGDSNEQFF
D: .; V: TRBV4-1; J: TRBJ1-2; size: few; DNA: TGCGCCAGCAGCCAAGTCAGAATCGGCTATGGCTACACCTTC; CDR3: CASSQVRIGYGYTF
D: .; V: TRBV4-2; J: TRBJ2-3; size: .; DNA: TGTGCCAGCAGCCAAGATCTTCGCAGGGACGTTACAGATACGCAGTATTTT; CDR3: CASSQDLRRDVTDTQYF
D: .; V: TRBV11-3; J: TRBJ2-1; size: .; DNA: TGTGCCAGCAGCTTATCGGGGGCAGGGCAACACAATGAGCAGTTCTTC; CDR3: CASSLSGAGQHNEQFF
D: .; V: TRBV7-9; J: TRBJ2-7; size: many; DNA: TGTGCCAGCAGCCCCGACAGGAATAACGAGCAGTACTTC; CDR3: CASSPDRNNEQYF
D: .; V: TRBV14; J: TRBJ1-6; size: .; DNA: TGTGCCAGCAGCCAGCGAAGGGGGAATAATTCACCCCTCCACTTT; CDR3: CASSQRRGNNSPLHF
D: TRBD1; V: TRBV2; J: TRBJ1-1; size: .; DNA: TGTGCCAGCAGTGAAGCAGGAGACAGGGACGTAGGTCCTGAAGCTTTCTTT; CDR3: CASSEAGDRDVGPEAFF
D: TRBD1; V: TRBV20-1; J: TRBJ2-7; size: many; DNA: TGCAGTGCTCGCCCCGGGACAGGGCCCTACGAGCAGTACTTC; CDR3: CSARPGTGPYEQYF
D: .; V: TRBV24-1; J: TRBJ2-2; size: few; DNA: TGTGCCACGGGCGGGGCCACGACGACCGGGGAGCTGTTTTTT; CDR3: CATGGATTTGELFF
D: TRBD1; V: TRBV12-3/TRBV12-4; J: TRBJ1-2; size: few; DNA: TGTGCCAGCAGCCACCGGGACAGGGTGGCTGGCTACACCTTC; CDR3: CASSHRDRVAGYTF
D: TRBD1; V: TRBV12-3/TRBV12-4; J: TRBJ1-1; size: many; DNA: TGTGCCAGCAGTTTCACAGGGGGCTCTGAAGCTTTCTTT; CDR3: CASSFTGGSEAFF
D: .; V: TRBV12-5; J: TRBJ2-1; size: .; DNA: TGTGCTAGTGGTTTAGGGACTCCAGCCTACAATGAGCAGTTCTTC; CDR3: CASGLGTPAYNEQFF
D: .; V: TRBV29-1; J: TRBJ2-6; size: few; DNA: TGCAGCGTTGCACACTCTGGGGCCAACGTCCTGACTTTC; CDR3: CSVAHSGANVLTF
D: TRBD1; V: TRBV5-4; J: TRBJ2-3; size: once; DNA: TGTGCCAGCAGCTTAATGCGGGTACAGGGGGCGGGCACAGATACGCAGTATTTT; CDR3: CASSLMRVQGAGTDTQYF
D: TRBD1; V: TRBV4-3; J: TRBJ2-7; size: few; DNA: TGCGCCAGCAGCGCTCGGACAGGCTACGAGCAGTACTTC; CDR3: CASSARTGYEQYF
D: .; V: TRBV29-1; J: TRBJ2-7; size: many; DNA: TGCAGCGTTGAAGGTGGGGTTTACGAGCAGTACTTC; CDR3: CSVEGGVYEQYF
D: .; V: TRBV7-3; J: TRBJ2-2; size: few; DNA: TGTGCCAGCCTAGACAGAACGAACACCGGGGAGCTGTTTTTT; CDR3: CASLDRTNTGELFF
D: TRBD2; V: TRBV3-1; J: TRBJ2-4; size: few; DNA: TGTGCCAGCAGCCAAGATAGGCAGACTAGCGGGAGGGGAGGGATTCAGTACTTC; CDR3: CASSQDRQTSGRGGIQYF
D: TRBD2; V: TRBV20-1; J: TRBJ2-1; size: .; DNA: TGCAGTGCTAGAGATCCGGGGGGGCTCGGGCGCAATGAGCAGTTCTTC; CDR3: CSARDPGGLGRNEQFF
D: TRBD1; V: TRBV7-9; J: TRBJ2-2; size: .; DNA: TGTGCCAGCAGCGACGGATCACAGGACAGGGGGACCGGGGAGCTGTTTTTT; CDR3: CASSDGSQDRGTGELFF
D: TRBD1; V: TRBV7-9; J: TRBJ1-4; size: .; DNA: TGTGCCAGCACAACCACAGGGGGCCCTAATGAAAAACTGTTTTTT; CDR3: CASTTTGGPNEKLFF
D: .; V: TRBV14; J: TRBJ1-2; size: few; DNA: TGTGCCAGCAGCCAGGCAGGGACTTATGGCTACACCTTC; CDR3: CASSQAGTYGYTF
D: TRBD1; V: TRBV12-3/TRBV12-4; J: TRBJ1-2; size: .; DNA: TGTGCCAGCAGTTACTACAGGGGGCCCATCCTAAGGGGTAACTATGGCTACACCTTC; CDR3: CASSYYRGPILRGNYGYTF
D: TRBD1; V: TRBV24-1; J: TRBJ2-7; size: .; DNA: TGTGCCACCAGTGATGTGACAGGGGATGAGCAGTACTTC; CDR3: CATSDVTGDEQYF
D: .; V: TRBV29-1; J: TRBJ1-3; size: .; DNA: TGCAGCGTTGCACGGGCCTCTGGAAACACCATATATTTT; CDR3: CSVARASGNTIYF
D: .; V: TRBV29-1; J: TRBJ1-1; size: .; DNA: TGCAGCGTTGGGAAGACAGGCTCCAACACTGAAGCTTTCTTT; CDR3: CSVGKTGSNTEAFF
D: TRBD2; V: TRBV3-1; J: TRBJ2-1; size: .; DNA: TGTGCCAGCAGCCAAGAGCTTAAGAGCGGGACCAATGAGCAGTTCTTC; CDR3: CASSQELKSGTNEQFF
D: .; V: TRBV3-1; J: TRBJ1-3; size: few; DNA: TGTGCCAGCAGCCAAGGGACACATGGAAACACCATATATTTT; CDR3: CASSQGTHGNTIYF
D: .; V: TRBV7-2; J: TRBJ1-2; size: .; DNA: TGTGCCAGCAGCCGGAGGTCAGGAACCAACTATGGCTACACCTTC; CDR3: CASSRRSGTNYGYTF
D: .; V: TRBV21-1; J: TRBJ2-7; size: .; DNA: TGTGCCAGCACCCCTCACCCGGGCCGGTCAGGCTCCTACGAGCAGTACTTC; CDR3: CASTPHPGRSGSYEQYF
D: TRBD2; V: TRBV12-3/TRBV12-4; J: TRBJ2-1; size: few; DNA: TGTGCCAGCAGCGTCCTAGCGGGACGGGCTGACAATGATGAGCAGTTCTTC; CDR3: CASSVLAGRADNDEQFF